This T cell receptor beta chain appears in the sequencing data of a study of blood T cell repertoires in COVID-19. Study at large: There were acute and convalescent COVID-19 samples, and they came from the United States, Italy and Spain. Sample material is recorded as cDNA or gDNA derived from T cells, B-cell-depleted T cells, or PBMCs.

Original handling: Estimated nucleated cell counts came from reference gene primer amplification. TCRdb keeps only in-frame clones here, not all; method: immunoSEQ multiplex PCR. V and J calls and clone size are those listed in that table; D and trimming were worked out from the DNA. The table records around 250,000 clones, under 85% of them present only once. The V gene's germline CDR1 is KGHDR and CDR2 SFDVKD. The ends were cut back, 4 bases at V and 0 bases at J, with 17 bases in the middle. This CDR3 is 17 amino acids long. Specimen: peripheral blood. This TCR derives from a man younger than 40 who had recovered from COVID-19. This rearrangement joins TRBV24-1 to TRBJ1-2; no clear D gene. The CDR3 is CATSDPTSGAANYGYTF. DNA of the CDR3: TGTGCCACCAGTGACCCTACTTCGGGAGCAGCTAACTATGGCTACACCTTC.